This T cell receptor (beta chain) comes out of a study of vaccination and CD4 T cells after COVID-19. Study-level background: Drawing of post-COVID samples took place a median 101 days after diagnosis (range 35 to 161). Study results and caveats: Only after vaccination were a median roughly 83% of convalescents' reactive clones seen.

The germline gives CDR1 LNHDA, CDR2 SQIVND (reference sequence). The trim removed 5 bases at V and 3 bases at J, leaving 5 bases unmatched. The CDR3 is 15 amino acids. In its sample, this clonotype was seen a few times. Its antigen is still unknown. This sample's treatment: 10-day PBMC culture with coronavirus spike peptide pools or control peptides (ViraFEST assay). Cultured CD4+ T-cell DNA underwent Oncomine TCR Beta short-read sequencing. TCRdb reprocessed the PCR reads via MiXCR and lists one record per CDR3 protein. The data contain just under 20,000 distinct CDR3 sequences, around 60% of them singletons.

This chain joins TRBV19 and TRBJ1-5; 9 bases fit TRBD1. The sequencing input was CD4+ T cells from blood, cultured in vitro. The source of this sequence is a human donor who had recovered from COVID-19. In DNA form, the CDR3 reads TGTGCCAGTAGTGCGGGACAGGGCTACAATCAGCCCCAGCATTTT. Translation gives CASSAGQGYNQPQHF.